The entry below describes one TCR beta chain. What it recognizes is unknown. This sample was taken from a study of cytomegalovirus exposure and HLA in healthy donors. Study results and limitations: HLA alleles were associated with roughly 15,000 TCR beta sequences in a later analysis at 0.05 false discovery rate. Clonal expansion was found to be greater in HLA-associated TCR beta chains than in equally common others in a later analysis.

The PCR made use of 60 Vbeta and 13 Jbeta primers. Profiling relied on immunoSEQ multiplex PCR, and the TCRdb table lists in-frame clones only, not all of them. Seen here are fewer than 150,000 clones, less than 90% observed once, and the top ten hold 0.2% to 0.25%. The V end was cut by 1 base, the J end by 5 bases, with 11 bases between. Per germline, CDR1 MNHEY and CDR2 SVGAGI. This CDR3 has 15 residues. This chain joins TRBV6-5 and TRBJ1-4; maybe TRBD1 (5 bases). The source is a man in his fifties or sixties in good health and CMV-seronegative. The sequenced material came from PBMCs. Written as DNA, the CDR3 is TGTGCCAGCAGTTACTTCAGGGAGGGGAATGAAAAACTGTTTTTT. The encoded protein is CASSYFREGNEKLFF.